This TCR beta chain emerged from a study of shared clonotypes between healthy human individuals. Per the germline V gene, CDR1 is SGHDT and CDR2 is YYEEEE. Trimming took 7 bases from V and 5 from J; bases not matched to a gene: 25. The CDR3 is made up of 19 amino acids. Only in-frame clones appear in the TCRdb table, and some are missing; sequencing was by immunoSEQ multiplex PCR. The sample shows about 1.1 million clones, about 80% of them seen only once. This clone turned up a few times. This chain uses TRBV5-6 with TRBJ2-5; 8 bases align to TRBD1. The receptor was isolated from a man younger than 30 in good health. Some clones in this sample may be carry-over from other donors' samples. The sample taken for sequencing was memory CD4+ T cells from PBMCs. The subset denotes: CD45RA-negative fraction. The CDR3 DNA reads TGTGCCAGCCAAAGGCGGAGGACAGGGCAGGGGTTAGCGTCGGAGACCCAGTACTTC. Residues: CASQRRRTGQGLASETQYF. The entire variable domain, with the rest obtained from reference TRBV5-6 and TRBJ2-5, is as follows: DAGVTQSPTHLIKTRGQQVTLRCSPKSGHDTVSWYQQALGQGPQFIFQYYEEEERQRGNFPDRFSGHQFPNYSSELNVNALLLGDSALYLCASQRRRTGQGLASETQYFGPGTRLLVL.